The rows below give T cell receptor beta chains drawn from one sample of a study of pediatric ulcerative colitis. This table comes from immunoSEQ multiplex PCR, and its TCRdb copy is limited to in-frame clones, with some not included. The sample includes about 36,000 clones, roughly 73% of them seen just once. Sequenced: gut tissue. These receptors all stem from a boy aged 10-17 years with moderate ulcerative colitis. CDR3s include the opening cysteine and the closing phenylalanine or tryptophan. D genes are given only for firm matches. Size is omitted from some rows. Given values are once, few, many or a class for expanded clones.

TRBV29-1	TRBJ1-2	TRBD1	.	CSVEGQGPDYAGYTF	TGCAGCGTTGAGGGACAGGGCCCGGACTATGCTGGCTACACCTTC
TRBV30	TRBJ1-4	.	medium-sized	CAWDRPNEKLFF	TGTGCCTGGGACAGGCCTAATGAAAAACTGTTTTTT
TRBV5-4	TRBJ1-2	.	.	CASSLEGANYGYTF	TGTGCCAGCAGCTTGGAGGGAGCTAACTATGGCTACACCTTC
TRBV21-1	TRBJ1-5	.	.	CASSGMRGSNQPQHF	TGTGCCAGCAGCGGCATGCGAGGGAGCAATCAGCCCCAGCATTTT
TRBV11-3	TRBJ2-7	.	once	CASSPLSYEQYF	TGTGCCAGCAGCCCCCTATCCTACGAGCAGTACTTC
TRBV28	TRBJ2-7	TRBD2	.	CASGTSGLYEQYF	TGTGCCAGCGGGACTAGCGGCCTCTACGAGCAGTACTTC
TRBV5-6	TRBJ2-7	.	.	CASRTRGRYEQYF	TGTGCCAGCCGAACTCGAGGGCGCTACGAGCAGTACTTC
TRBV9	TRBJ1-1	.	.	CASSVGGSTEAFF	TGTGCCAGCAGCGTAGGGGGAAGCACTGAAGCTTTCTTT
TRBV28	TRBJ1-1	.	.	CASSPVQGKWGYVVVEAFF	TGTGCCAGCAGTCCAGTGCAGGGAAAGTGGGGTTATGTAGTAGTTGAAGCTTTCTTT
TRBV18	TRBJ2-7	.	.	CASSRVGVSYEQYF	TGTGCCAGCTCACGGGTGGGGGTCAGCTACGAGCAGTACTTC
TRBV5-1	TRBJ2-1	.	.	CASSLGVVMGDEQFF	TGCGCCAGCAGCTTGGGAGTAGTAATGGGAGATGAGCAGTTCTTC
TRBV5-1	TRBJ2-7	TRBD1	.	CASSPPGQGALKQYF	TGCGCCAGCAGCCCACCGGGACAGGGGGCGCTTAAGCAGTACTTC
TRBV19	TRBJ2-3	.	once	CASSGGTTSTDTQYF	TGTGCCAGTAGTGGGGGGACAACTAGCACAGATACGCAGTATTTT
TRBV11-2	TRBJ1-2	.	few	CASSLGTQGYGYTF	TGTGCCAGCAGCTTAGGGACCCAGGGTTATGGCTACACCTTC
TRBV9	TRBJ2-3	.	.	CASSNRGLNYTQYF	TGTGCCAGCAGTAACCGGGGGTTAAACTATACGCAGTATTTT
TRBV5-1	TRBJ1-1	.	few	CASSGTTGFTEAFF	TGCGCCAGCAGCGGGACCACAGGGTTCACTGAAGCTTTCTTT
TRBV6-1	TRBJ1-5	.	few	CASSEGQVNQPQHF	TGTGCCAGCAGTGAAGGACAGGTGAATCAGCCCCAGCATTTT
TRBV10-1	TRBJ1-3	.	.	CASSEGNTIYF	TGCGCCAGCAGTGAGGGAAACACCATATATTTT
TRBV5-6	TRBJ2-3	.	.	CASSFRRRTSTDTQYF	TGTGCCAGCAGCTTCAGACGCAGGACCAGCACAGATACGCAGTATTTT
TRBV7-9	TRBJ1-1	TRBD1	.	CASSLLGTGMMNTEAFF	TGTGCCAGCAGCTTATTAGGGACAGGTATGATGAACACTGAAGCTTTCTTT
TRBV11-2	TRBJ1-1	.	.	CASSLLRGIGTEAFF	TGTGCCAGCAGCCTCTTAAGGGGTATCGGCACTGAAGCTTTCTTT
TRBV18	TRBJ2-2	TRBD2	.	CASSPTSANTGELFF	TGTGCCAGCTCACCCACTAGCGCCAACACCGGGGAGCTGTTTTTT